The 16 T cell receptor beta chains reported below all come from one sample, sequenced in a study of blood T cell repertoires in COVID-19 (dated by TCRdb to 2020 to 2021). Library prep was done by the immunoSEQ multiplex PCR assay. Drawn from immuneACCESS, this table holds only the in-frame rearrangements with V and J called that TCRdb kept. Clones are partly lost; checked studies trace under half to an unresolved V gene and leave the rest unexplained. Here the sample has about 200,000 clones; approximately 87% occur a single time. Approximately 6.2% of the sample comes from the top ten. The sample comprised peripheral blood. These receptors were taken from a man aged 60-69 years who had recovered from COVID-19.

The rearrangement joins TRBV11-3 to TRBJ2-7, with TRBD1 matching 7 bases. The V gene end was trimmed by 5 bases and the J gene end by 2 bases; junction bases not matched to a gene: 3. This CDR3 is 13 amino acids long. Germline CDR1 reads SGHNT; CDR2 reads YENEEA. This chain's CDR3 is CASSITGAYEQYF. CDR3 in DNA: TGTGCCAGCAGCATTACAGGGGCCTACGAGCAGTACTTC. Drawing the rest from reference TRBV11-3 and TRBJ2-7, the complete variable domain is EAGVVQSPRYKIIEKKQPVAFWCNPISGHNTLYWYLQNLGQGPELLIRYENEEAVDDSQLPKDRFSAERLKGVDSTLKIQPAELGDSAVYLCASSITGAYEQYFGPGTRLTVT.

The CDR3 DNA follows: TGCAGTGCCTTCGACAATGAGCAGTTCTTC. This translates into CSAFDNEQFF. This rearrangement joins TRBV20-1 to TRBJ2-1; D is unclear. The CDR3 runs to 10 residues. V was cut by 6 bases and J by 5 bases, with 5 bases left in between. Germline CDR1 and CDR2: DFQATT and SNEGSKA (reference sequence).

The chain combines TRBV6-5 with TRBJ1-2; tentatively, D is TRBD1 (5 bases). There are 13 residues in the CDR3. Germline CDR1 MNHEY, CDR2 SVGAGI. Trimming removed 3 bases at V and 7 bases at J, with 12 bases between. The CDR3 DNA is TGTGCCAGCAGTTATGGGGGGTTTGGTGGCTACACCTTC. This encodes CASSYGGFGGYTF.

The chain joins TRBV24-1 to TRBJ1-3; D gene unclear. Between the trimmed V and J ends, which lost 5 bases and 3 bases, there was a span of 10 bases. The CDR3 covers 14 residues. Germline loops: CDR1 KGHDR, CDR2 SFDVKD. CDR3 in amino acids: CATSASVHGNTIYF. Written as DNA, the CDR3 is TGTGCCACCAGTGCATCAGTCCATGGAAACACCATATATTTT.

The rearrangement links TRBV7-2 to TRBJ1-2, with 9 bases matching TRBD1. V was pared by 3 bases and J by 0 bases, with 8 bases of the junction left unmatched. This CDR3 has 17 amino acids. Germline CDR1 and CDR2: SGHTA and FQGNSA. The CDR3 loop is CASSFAPQGATNYGYTF. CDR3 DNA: TGTGCCAGCAGCTTCGCCCCACAGGGGGCCACTAACTATGGCTACACCTTC.

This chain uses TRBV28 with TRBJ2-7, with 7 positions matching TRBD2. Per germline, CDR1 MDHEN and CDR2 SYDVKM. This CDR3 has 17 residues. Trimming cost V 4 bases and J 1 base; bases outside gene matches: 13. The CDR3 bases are TGTGCCAGCAGTTCAAGGGATGGGGGAGGGGTTTCCTACGAGCAGTACTTC. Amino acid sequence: CASSSRDGGGVSYEQYF.

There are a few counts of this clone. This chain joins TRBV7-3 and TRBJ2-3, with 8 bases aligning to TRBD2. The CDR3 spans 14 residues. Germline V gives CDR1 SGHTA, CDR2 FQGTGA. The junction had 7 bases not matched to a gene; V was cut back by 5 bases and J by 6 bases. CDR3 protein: CASSPSGSGDTQYF. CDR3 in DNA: TGTGCCAGCAGCCCGAGCGGGAGTGGGGATACGCAGTATTTT.

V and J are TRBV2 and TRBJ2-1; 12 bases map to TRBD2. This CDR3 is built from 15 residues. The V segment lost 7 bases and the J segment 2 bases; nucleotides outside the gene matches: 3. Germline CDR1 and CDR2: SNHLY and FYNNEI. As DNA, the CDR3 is TGTGCCAGCAAAGCTAGCGGGAGGGCCTACAATGAGCAGTTCTTC. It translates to CASKASGRAYNEQFF.

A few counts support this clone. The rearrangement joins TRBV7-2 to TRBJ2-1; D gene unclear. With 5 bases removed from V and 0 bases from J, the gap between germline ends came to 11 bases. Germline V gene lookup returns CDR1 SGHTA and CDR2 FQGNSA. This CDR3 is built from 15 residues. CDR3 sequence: CASSEAWSSYNEQFF. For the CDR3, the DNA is TGTGCCAGCAGCGAGGCATGGAGCTCCTACAATGAGCAGTTCTTC.

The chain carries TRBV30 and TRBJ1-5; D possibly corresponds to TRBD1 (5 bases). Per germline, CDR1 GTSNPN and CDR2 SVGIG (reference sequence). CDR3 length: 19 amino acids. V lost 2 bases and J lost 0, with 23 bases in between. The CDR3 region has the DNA TGTGCCTGGAGTTCTGCGGGCGGGGGATCCCTTGCTAGCAATCAGCCCCAGCATTTT. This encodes CAWSSAGGGSLASNQPQHF. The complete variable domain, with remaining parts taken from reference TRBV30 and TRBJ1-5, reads SQTIHQWPATLVQPVGSPLSLECTVEGTSNPNLYWYRQAAGRGLQLLFYSVGIGQISSEVPQNLSASRPQDRQFILSSKKLLLSDSGFYLCAWSSAGGGSLASNQPQHFGDGTRLSIL.

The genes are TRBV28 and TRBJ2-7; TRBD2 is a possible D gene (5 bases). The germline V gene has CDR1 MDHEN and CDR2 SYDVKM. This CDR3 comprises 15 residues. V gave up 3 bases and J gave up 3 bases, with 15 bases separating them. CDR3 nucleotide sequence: TGTGCCAGCAGTTTCTACGGACTGTCAAGCTACGAGCAGTACTTC. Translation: CASSFYGLSSYEQYF.

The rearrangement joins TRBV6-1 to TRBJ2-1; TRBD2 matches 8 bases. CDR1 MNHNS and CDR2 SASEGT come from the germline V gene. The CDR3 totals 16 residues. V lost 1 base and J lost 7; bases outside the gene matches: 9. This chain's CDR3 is CASSEVPPGGLNEQFF. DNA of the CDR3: TGTGCCAGCAGTGAAGTACCACCGGGGGGGTTAAATGAGCAGTTCTTC.

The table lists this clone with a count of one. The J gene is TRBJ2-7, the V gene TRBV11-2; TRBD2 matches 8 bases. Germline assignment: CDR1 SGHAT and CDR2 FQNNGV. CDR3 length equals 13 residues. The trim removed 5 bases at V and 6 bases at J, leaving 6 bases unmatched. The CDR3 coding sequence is TGTGCCAGCAGCCCCGGCGGGGGGATCGAGCAGTACTTC. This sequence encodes CASSPGGGIEQYF.

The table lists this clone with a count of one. Here the CDR3 DNA reads TGTGCCAGCAGTTCCGGGACAGGGCTGGGGGGCACTGAAGCTTTCTTT. Its protein product is CASSSGTGLGGTEAFF. The chain links TRBV6-2 or TRBV6-3 to TRBJ1-1; the match to TRBD1 covers 9 bases. Germline V gene data show CDR1 as MNHEY and CDR2 as SVGEGT. With V trimmed by 4 bases and J by 4 bases, 10 bases remained unmatched. The CDR3 contains 16 residues.

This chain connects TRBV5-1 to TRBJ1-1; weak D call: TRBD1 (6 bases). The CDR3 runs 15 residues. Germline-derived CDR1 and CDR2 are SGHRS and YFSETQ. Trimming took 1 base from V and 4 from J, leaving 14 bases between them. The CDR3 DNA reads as TGCGCCAGCAGCTTGCCCAAAGGGGGATCCACTGAAGCTTTCTTT. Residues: CASSLPKGGSTEAFF.

The CDR3 DNA reads TGTGCCAGCAGCCCCCTGCGGGGGGGCCTTGATACGCAGTATTTT. Protein: CASSPLRGGLDTQYF. The rearrangement joins TRBV11-2 to TRBJ2-3; 9 bases align to TRBD2. Germline CDR1 and CDR2: SGHAT and FQNNGV. Trimming removed 5 bases from V and 6 bases from J; junction bases left unmatched: 9. The CDR3 covers 15 residues.